This passage covers 10 T cell receptor beta chains from one sample sequenced in a study of T cells in localized non-small cell lung cancer. Generated by immunoSEQ multiplex PCR, the TCRdb table keeps only in-frame clones and is missing some. The table records 1,500 to 2,000 clones, about 35% of them present only once. The sequences come from normal lung tissue next to the tumor, collected before any cancer treatment. The receptors stem from a female donor over 55 with stage II squamous cell lung carcinoma.

The rearrangement joins TRBV18 to TRBJ1-6; no reliable D call. This CDR3 spans 15 amino acids. Germline CDR1 KGHSH, CDR2 LQKENI. V lost 0 bases and J 9 bases, leaving 12 bases between the germline ends. CDR3: CASSPPGQKPSPLHF. Written as DNA, the CDR3 is TGTGCCAGCTCACCACCCGGGCAAAAACCTTCACCCCTCCACTTT.

The J gene is TRBJ2-1, the V gene TRBV6-8, with D unclear. The V end was cut by 5 bases, the J end by 5 bases, with 10 bases between. Per germline, CDR1 MNHGY and CDR2 SAAAGT. The CDR3 runs 13 residues. The CDR3 is CASSHTENNEQFF. In DNA form, the CDR3 reads TGTGCCAGCAGTCACACAGAAAACAATGAGCAGTTCTTC.

This clone was seen only a few times. V is TRBV29-1 and J is TRBJ2-1; D is perhaps TRBD2 (6 bases). CDR1 SQVTM and CDR2 ANQGSEA come from the germline V gene. The V end was cut by 6 bases, the J end by 2 bases, with 14 bases between. The CDR3 is made up of 14 amino acids. CDR3 sequence reads: CSVRLVAAYNEQFF. The CDR3 nucleotides are TGCAGCGTCCGTCTTGTAGCGGCCTACAATGAGCAGTTCTTC.

This chain joins TRBV18 and TRBJ1-5; tentative D call: TRBD1 (5 bases). The V and J ends lost 3 bases and 6 bases respectively, with 9 bases between them. CDR3 length: 13 residues. Per germline, CDR1 KGHSH and CDR2 LQKENI. The CDR3 loop reads CASSPGVTQPQHF. The CDR3 region has the DNA TGTGCCAGCTCACCGGGGGTAACTCAGCCCCAGCATTTT.

This clone has a handful of counts. This rearrangement joins TRBV6-8 to TRBJ2-1; 13 bases are shared with TRBD2. Per germline, CDR1 MNHGY and CDR2 SAAAGT. With 6 bases clipped from V and 8 bases from J, the junction kept 7 bases outside the gene matches. The CDR3 runs 15 residues. The CDR3 nucleotides are TGTGCCAGCAGCCCGACTAGCGGGGGGAAAGATGAGCAGTTCTTC. Translation gives CASSPTSGGKDEQFF.

The rearrangement links TRBV19 to TRBJ1-2; D remains ambiguous. The ends were cut back, 3 bases at V and 7 bases at J, with 12 bases in the middle. The CDR3 totals 13 residues. Germline V lookup: CDR1 LNHDA, CDR2 SQIVND (reference sequence). DNA for the CDR3: TGTGCCAGTAGTATTACCCAAGGGAGTGGCTACACCTTC. The encoded protein is CASSITQGSGYTF. Combining the CDR3 with reference TRBV19 and TRBJ1-2 gives the whole variable domain DGGITQSPKYLFRKEGQNVTLSCEQNLNHDAMYWYRQDPGQGLRLIYYSQIVNDFQKGDIAEGYSVSREKKESFPLTVTSAQKNPTAFYLCASSITQGSGYTFGSGTRLTVV.

This sequence joins TRBV18 and TRBJ1-3; D unresolved. The germline V and J ends were trimmed by 1 base and 4 bases, with 11 bases remaining between them. Germline lookup yields CDR1 KGHSH and CDR2 LQKENI. The CDR3 is 15 amino acids. CDR3 region: CASSPLRENGNTIYF. DNA of the CDR3: TGTGCCAGCTCACCACTAAGGGAGAACGGAAACACCATATATTTT. The full variable domain, with the rest looked up from reference TRBV18 and TRBJ1-3, is NAGVMQNPRHLVRRRGQEARLRCSPMKGHSHVYWYRQLPEEGLKFMVYLQKENIIDESGMPKERFSAEFPKEGPSILRIQQVVRGDSAAYFCASSPLRENGNTIYFGEGSWLTVV.

The genes are TRBV29-1 and TRBJ1-2, with D tentatively TRBD1 (5 bases). CDR3 length: 14 residues. Germline V gene lookup returns CDR1 SQVTM and CDR2 ANQGSEA. V was shortened by 7 bases and J by 8 bases, with 23 bases between the two germline ends. CDR3: CSAQVPGGRPGYTF. CDR3 in DNA: TGCAGCGCACAGGTACCGGGAGGCCGTCCGGGCTACACCTTC.

The genes are TRBV18 and TRBJ2-3; D gene uncertain. Between the trimmed V and J ends, which lost 1 base and 2 bases, there was a span of 10 bases. Looked up from germline, CDR1 is KGHSH and CDR2 is LQKENI. The CDR3 has 15 amino acids. This chain's CDR3 is CASSPRVSPTDTQYF. CDR3 in DNA: TGTGCCAGCTCACCACGGGTTAGTCCCACAGATACGCAGTATTTT.

About this clone: One end of the junction varies from germline; a read error may be responsible. V gene TRBV6-4 combines with J gene TRBJ2-3; 7 bases map to TRBD2. CDR1 is MRHNA, CDR2 SNTAGT, per germline. The CDR3 extends over 16 amino acids. CDR3 sequence (DNA): TGTGCCAGCAGTTACTCTAATCGGGAGGTCTCCGATACGCAGTATTTT. As protein: CASSYSNREVSDTQYF.